This T cell receptor (beta chain) was recorded in a study of T cells in Graves' hyperthyroidism and ophthalmopathy. In germline, CDR1 is MNHNS, CDR2 SASEGT. The CDR3 loop spans 15 amino acids. Unmatched junction bases numbered 6, after V lost 6 bases and J lost 2 bases. Ophthalmopathy patients had moderate-to-severe active disease, CAS ≥3, NOSPECS ≥4, and disease duration under 3 months. On the basis of clinical symptoms, serum thyroxine and TRAb, thyroid ultrasound and orbital computed tomography, diagnoses were made. The study's findings and limits: Ophthalmopathy, as predicted by the model, came a median roughly 6.8 months after the prediction.

Amplification of TCR beta CDR3 regions used RNA as the template. Carried out on the TCR CDR3, a first-round RT-PCR used the HTBI primer set. TCRdb reprocessed the multiplex PCR reads with MiXCR, giving one entry per CDR3 protein. The data hold hundreds of thousands of distinct CDR3 sequences, with more than 15% observed a single time. This clonotype occurred many times. What it binds is not known. This clonotype was sampled from a woman aged 40 to 50 with Graves' ophthalmopathy. The material sequenced was blood. The V and J genes are TRBV6-1 and TRBJ2-1, with 8 bases lining up with TRBD2. This CDR3 is CASRISGNPYNEQFF. CDR3 in DNA: TGTGCCAGCAGAATTAGCGGGAACCCCTACAATGAGCAGTTCTTC.